Reported below is one T cell receptor beta chain. It was with 60 Vbeta and 13 Jbeta primers that the PCR ran. Using immunoSEQ multiplex PCR, the repertoire was profiled, and TCRdb retains in-frame clones only, with some absent. The sample records approximately 100,000 clones, 84% being singletons. The sample belongs to a study of cytomegalovirus exposure and HLA in healthy donors. CDR1 and CDR2 from the germline V gene are SGHAT and FQNNGV. There are 13 residues in the CDR3. The sequencing sample was made of PBMCs. This receptor was obtained from a woman aged 18-30 years in good health and CMV-seronegative. The V gene is TRBV11-2, the J gene TRBJ2-5; 7 bases are a match to TRBD2. The end of the DNA fits TRBJ2-7 better, so the J call may be wrong. The CDR3 sequence: CASRKSGTYEQYF. DNA for the CDR3: TGTGCCAGCAGAAAAAGCGGGACCTACGAGCAGTACTTC.